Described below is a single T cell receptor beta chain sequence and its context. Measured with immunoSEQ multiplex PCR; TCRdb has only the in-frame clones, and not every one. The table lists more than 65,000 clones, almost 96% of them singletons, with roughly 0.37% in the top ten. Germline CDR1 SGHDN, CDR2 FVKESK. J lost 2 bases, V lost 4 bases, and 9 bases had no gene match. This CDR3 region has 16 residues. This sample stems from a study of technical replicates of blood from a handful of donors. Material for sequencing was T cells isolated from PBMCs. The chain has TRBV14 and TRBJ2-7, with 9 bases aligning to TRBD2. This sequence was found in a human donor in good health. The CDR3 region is CASSPRGTSRTYEQYF. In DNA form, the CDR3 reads TGTGCCAGCAGCCCTAGAGGGACTAGCCGCACCTACGAGCAGTACTTC.